A single sample gave rise to the 23 T cell receptor beta chains below, sequenced in a study of control samples from healthy donors and cancer patients. Repertoires were generated with immunoSEQ multiplex PCR, while TCRdb's copy carries only in-frame clones and drops some. The data contain roughly 130,000 clones, roughly 91% of them singletons. The sequenced material came from PBMCs. The origin of the receptors is a man aged 45-65 years with head and neck cancer.

This chain joins TRBV7-3 and TRBJ2-2; D is possibly TRBD2 (5 bases). The CDR3 totals 15 residues. Trimming took 4 bases from V and 5 from J, leaving 14 bases between them. Per germline, CDR1 SGHTA and CDR2 FQGTGA. The CDR3 nucleotides read TGTGCCAGCAGCTGGACTGATCAAGGGACCGGGGAGCTGTTTTTT. It is translated as CASSWTDQGTGELFF. Filled out from reference TRBV7-3 and TRBJ2-2, the complete variable domain reads GAGVSQTPSNKVTEKGKYVELRCDPISGHTALYWYRQSLGQGPEFLIYFQGTGAADDSGLPNDRFFAVRPEGSVSTLKIQRTERGDSAVYLCASSWTDQGTGELFFGEGSRLTVL.

The CDR3 bases are TGTGCCAGCAGCCCCGGGACTAGCGGGTCAAATGAGCAGTTCTTC. It is translated as CASSPGTSGSNEQFF. The chain carries TRBV3-1 (or the pseudogene TRBV3-2) and TRBJ2-1, with 12 bases that match TRBD2. This CDR3 is 15 amino acids long. Germline V lookup: CDR1 LGHDT, CDR2 YNNKEL (reference sequence). J lost 7 bases, V lost 4 bases, and 5 bases had no gene match.

CDR3 amino acids: CASSQVNYEQYF. The CDR3 nucleotides read TGTGCCAGCAGCCAAGTCAATTACGAGCAGTACTTC. V and J are TRBV3-1 (or the pseudogene TRBV3-2) and TRBJ2-7; no clear D gene. Trimming cost V 1 base and J 4 bases, with 5 bases left between them. This CDR3 is 12 amino acids long. Germline CDR1 and CDR2: LGHDT and YNNKEL (reference sequence).

The chain couples TRBV7-2 to TRBJ2-1, with 10 bases lining up with TRBD1. The CDR3 runs 15 residues. V trimming: 8 bases; J trimming: 1 base; junction bases outside the gene matches: 5. CDR1 is SGHTA and CDR2 is FQGNSA in the germline V gene. The CDR3 coding sequence is TGTGCCAGCTCGGACAGGGGGGTTTCCTACAATGAGCAGTTCTTC. Protein product: CASSDRGVSYNEQFF.

The chain recombines TRBV5-4 with TRBJ2-3, with 11 positions matching TRBD2. The CDR3 has 18 amino acids. Germline V gives CDR1 SGHNT, CDR2 YYREEE (reference sequence). The trim removed 4 bases at V and 2 bases at J, leaving 12 bases unmatched. The CDR3 nucleotides are TGTGCCAGCAGCAATAGAGCCCGACTAGCGGGGAACACAGATACGCAGTATTTT. This sequence encodes CASSNRARLAGNTDTQYF.

This sequence joins TRBV18 and TRBJ2-5; D is perhaps TRBD1 or TRBD2 (5 bases each). The CDR3 contains 13 residues. CDR1 and CDR2 (germline): KGHSH, LQKENI. Trimming stripped 3 bases from V and 5 bases from J, with 10 bases between. Here the CDR3 reads CASSPPGAETQYF. Here the CDR3 DNA reads TGTGCCAGCTCACCCCCCGGGGCGGAGACCCAGTACTTC. Based on the CDR3 plus reference TRBV18 and TRBJ2-5, the full variable domain is NAGVMQNPRHLVRRRGQEARLRCSPMKGHSHVYWYRQLPEEGLKFMVYLQKENIIDESGMPKERFSAEFPKEGPSILRIQQVVRGDSAAYFCASSPPGAETQYFGPGTRLLVL.

The chain is built from TRBV19 and TRBJ1-6; D is possibly TRBD1 (6 bases). There are 14 residues in the CDR3. The germline CDR1 and CDR2 sequences are LNHDA and SQIVND (reference sequence). V was pared by 3 bases and J by 11 bases, with 14 bases between. CDR3 sequence: CASSIGQYFTPLHF. CDR3 nucleotide sequence: TGTGCCAGTAGTATCGGACAGTACTTTACACCCCTCCACTTT.

This chain uses TRBV12-3 or TRBV12-4 with TRBJ1-5; the D is unclear. With 4 bases removed from V and 3 bases from J, the gap between germline ends came to 7 bases. This CDR3 contains 13 residues. CDR3 sequence (DNA): TGTGCCAGCAGTTCCAGGATCAATCAGCCCCAGCATTTT. Amino acid sequence: CASSSRINQPQHF.

This rearrangement joins TRBV13 to TRBJ2-7; tentative D call: TRBD1 (6 bases). V gave up 4 bases and J gave up 2 bases, with 21 bases separating them. CDR1 is PRHDT and CDR2 is FYEKMQ in the germline V gene (reference sequence). This CDR3 region has 17 residues. In DNA form, the CDR3 reads TGTGCCAGCAGCTCCCTGGCCCAGGGGAAAAGGACCTACGAGCAGTACTTC. Its protein product is CASSSLAQGKRTYEQYF. The complete variable domain, with remaining parts taken from reference TRBV13 and TRBJ2-7, reads AAGVIQSPRHLIKEKRETATLKCYPIPRHDTVYWYQQGPGQDPQFLISFYEKMQSDKGSIPDRFSAQQFSDYHSELNMSSLELGDSALYFCASSSLAQGKRTYEQYFGPGTRLTVT.

V is TRBV3-1 (or the pseudogene TRBV3-2) and J is TRBJ1-2; D remains unclear. The length of the CDR3 is 14 residues. Germline V gives CDR1 LGHDT, CDR2 YNNKEL (reference sequence). V shed 2 bases and J shed 3 bases, with 10 bases lying between them. DNA of the CDR3: TGTGCCAGCAGCCAACGGTCGGGATACTATGGCTACACCTTC. Protein sequence: CASSQRSGYYGYTF.

This chain connects TRBV7-9 to TRBJ1-1, with 9 nucleotides matching TRBD1. Germline loops: CDR1 SEHNR, CDR2 FQNEAQ (reference sequence). J lost 5 bases, V lost 5 bases, and 9 bases had no gene match. The CDR3 spans 15 residues. The CDR3 reads CASSDPGQGGTEAFF. The CDR3, as DNA: TGTGCCAGCAGCGACCCGGGACAGGGAGGTACTGAAGCTTTCTTT.

The J gene is TRBJ2-1, the V gene TRBV29-1; D is ambiguous. CDR1 and CDR2 from the germline V gene are SQVTM and ANQGSEA. V shed 7 bases and J shed 4 bases, with 20 bases lying between them. The CDR3 length is 15 residues. The CDR3 coding sequence is TGCAGCGAAGCGTTTGGCAGGCTAGAATACAATGAGCAGTTCTTC. It specifies CSEAFGRLEYNEQFF.

This clone showed up just once. CDR3 sequence reads: CASSLLGVGGELFF. In DNA form, the CDR3 reads TGTGCCAGCAGCTTACTGGGGGTAGGCGGGGAGCTGTTTTTT. The rearrangement links TRBV5-6 to TRBJ2-2; D tentatively fits TRBD1 or TRBD2 (5 bases each). Germline CDR1 SGHDT, CDR2 YYEEEE. The CDR3 has 14 amino acids. With 2 bases removed from V and 7 bases from J, the gap between germline ends came to 12 bases.

This chain joins TRBV7-2 and TRBJ2-1, with D possibly being TRBD1 or TRBD2 (5 bases each). CDR1 and CDR2 (germline): SGHTA, FQGNSA. This CDR3 spans 11 amino acids. V lost 4 bases and J lost 11, with 9 bases in between. The CDR3 bases are TGTGCCAGCAGCTCCCGGGACCAGCAGTTCTTC. It is translated as CASSSRDQQFF.

The rearrangement links TRBV14 to TRBJ2-1, with D perhaps TRBD1 (6 bases). The V gene's germline CDR1 is SGHDN and CDR2 FVKESK. V shed 5 bases and J shed 1 base, with 6 bases lying between them. The CDR3 length is 13 residues. The CDR3 nucleotides read TGTGCCAGCAGCGGACAGTCCTACAATGAGCAGTTCTTC. It is translated as CASSGQSYNEQFF.

CDR3: CASSVRNEQFF. Here the CDR3 DNA reads TGTGCCAGCAGCGTGAGGAATGAGCAGTTCTTC. This chain connects TRBV2 to TRBJ2-1; D unresolved. V lost 6 bases, J lost 7 bases, and 7 bases lay in between. The CDR3 length is 11 residues. Looked up from germline, CDR1 is SNHLY and CDR2 is FYNNEI.

V and J are TRBV5-1 and TRBJ2-1, with 13 bases identical to TRBD2. This CDR3 spans 15 amino acids. Germline values: CDR1 SGHRS, CDR2 YFSETQ. J lost 10 bases, V lost 2 bases, and 6 bases had no gene match. DNA of the CDR3: TGCGCCAGCAGCTTTACTAGCGGGGGGGCAAGGGAGCAGTTCTTC. Its translation is CASSFTSGGAREQFF.

CDR3 protein: CASSPPEVYYEQYF. As DNA, the CDR3 is TGTGCCAGCTCACCACCGGAAGTTTACTACGAGCAGTACTTC. The chain carries TRBV18 and TRBJ2-7; D is unclear. Germline V lookup: CDR1 KGHSH, CDR2 LQKENI. The length of the CDR3 is 14 residues. V lost 0 bases, J lost 3 bases, and 9 bases lay in between.

This clone was counted between two and nine times. The chain has TRBV19 and TRBJ1-1; 8 positions match TRBD1. This CDR3 region has 15 residues. V lost 5 bases and J lost 0; bases outside the gene matches: 5. CDR1 is LNHDA and CDR2 is SQIVND in the germline V gene (reference sequence). CDR3 sequence (DNA): TGTGCCAGTAGTCTGGGGACAGGTATGAACACTGAAGCTTTCTTT. Residues: CASSLGTGMNTEAFF.

The rearrangement uses TRBV19 and TRBJ2-3; TRBD1 might be the D (6 bases). This CDR3 is built from 14 residues. Per germline, CDR1 LNHDA and CDR2 SQIVND (reference sequence). Trimming removed 10 bases from V and 2 bases from J, with 16 bases in between. Here the CDR3 reads CATDDGQITDTQYF. The DNA for the CDR3 is TGTGCCACCGATGACGGACAGATCACAGATACGCAGTATTTT. The full variable domain, its missing parts supplied by reference TRBV19 and TRBJ2-3, is DGGITQSPKYLFRKEGQNVTLSCEQNLNHDAMYWYRQDPGQGLRLIYYSQIVNDFQKGDIAEGYSVSREKKESFPLTVTSAQKNPTAFYLCATDDGQITDTQYFGPGTRLTVL.

The V gene is TRBV6-2 or TRBV6-3, the J gene TRBJ2-2; no clear D gene. Germline-derived CDR1 and CDR2 are MNHEY and SVGEGT. This CDR3 is built from 13 residues. V dropped 2 bases and J dropped 6 bases, with 7 bases sitting between them. The CDR3 here is CASSYDGAGELFF. CDR3 nucleotide sequence: TGTGCCAGCAGTTACGATGGGGCCGGGGAGCTGTTTTTT.

The V call is TRBV9, the J call TRBJ1-2; D is unresolved. Germline V lookup: CDR1 SGDLS, CDR2 YYNGEE. This CDR3 contains 15 residues. V lost 3 bases, J lost 0 bases, and 12 bases lay in between. CDR3 residues: CASSAQRWANYGYTF. The CDR3 nucleotides read TGTGCCAGCAGCGCACAGCGGTGGGCTAACTATGGCTACACCTTC.

J is TRBJ1-1 and V is TRBV12-3 or TRBV12-4, with unresolved D. CDR3 length: 13 residues. V gave up 6 bases and J gave up 5 bases, with 13 bases separating them. The CDR3 region has the DNA TGTGCCAGCAGCGCCCGATATTGGACTGAAGCTTTCTTT. It is translated as CASSARYWTEAFF.